A single sample is the source of the 27 T cell receptor beta chains below, sequenced in a study of cytomegalovirus exposure and HLA in healthy donors (dated by TCRdb to about 2017). Library preparation employed the immunoSEQ multiplex PCR assay. A mixture of 60 forward primers for TCR Vbeta segments and 13 reverse primers for TCR Jbeta segments was used in the multiplex PCR. In TCRdb, the immuneACCESS table is reduced to in-frame sequences with V and J assigned. These tables do not hold every clone; where another copy was compared, an unresolved V gene accounts for under half, and the others remain unexplained. The sample profile shows over 80,000 clones; roughly 70% of them were found once. Roughly a sixth of the sample is held by the ten biggest clonotypes. Source material: PBMCs. The receptor source for this set is a woman younger than 30 in good health and CMV-seropositive.

This sequence joins TRBV18 and TRBJ1-2; D is ambiguous. CDR1 and CDR2 (germline): KGHSH, LQKENI. CDR3 length: 17 residues. The V end was cut by 2 bases, the J end by 4 bases, with 20 bases between. In DNA, the CDR3 is TGTGCCAGCTCACCAGGCGGATCCCTGGCGGTTTCCTATGGCTACACCTTC. Its protein product is CASSPGGSLAVSYGYTF.

The chain combines TRBV7-9 with TRBJ2-2; TRBD1 matches 9 bases. The V and J ends lost 4 bases and 6 bases, in that order; junction bases with no gene match: 6. CDR3 length equals 15 residues. Looked up from germline, CDR1 is SEHNR and CDR2 is FQNEAQ (reference sequence). The CDR3 reads CASSSLTGGPGELFF. The DNA of the CDR3 is TGTGCCAGCAGCTCCCTTACAGGGGGCCCCGGGGAGCTGTTTTTT.

The rearrangement uses TRBV7-2 and TRBJ2-7; 7 nucleotides align to TRBD1. CDR1 is SGHTA, CDR2 FQGNSA, per germline. Germline trimming cut 3 bases from V and 0 bases from J; bases unmatched to any gene: 2. This CDR3 is built from 14 residues. The CDR3 here is CASSFGQVSYEQYF. CDR3 DNA sequence: TGTGCCAGCAGCTTCGGACAGGTCTCCTACGAGCAGTACTTC.

The count of this clone is one. This chain uses TRBV14 with TRBJ1-2, with D perhaps TRBD1 (6 bases). This CDR3 is 16 amino acids long. Germline CDR1 SGHDN, CDR2 FVKESK. Trimming left V 0 bases short and J 4 bases short, with 15 bases between. CDR3 sequence: CASSQDFEQGPYGYTF. In DNA form, the CDR3 reads TGTGCCAGCAGCCAAGATTTTGAACAGGGTCCCTATGGCTACACCTTC. Drawing the rest from reference TRBV14 and TRBJ1-2, the complete variable domain is EAGVTQFPSHSVIEKGQTVTLRCDPISGHDNLYWYRRVMGKEIKFLLHFVKESKQDESGMPNNRFLAERTGGTYSTLKVQPAELEDSGVYFCASSQDFEQGPYGYTFGSGTRLTVV.

The rearrangement links TRBV6-6 to TRBJ2-1, with TRBD2 identical over 8 bases. Germline assignment: CDR1 MNHNY and CDR2 SVGAGI (reference sequence). The V segment lost 6 bases and the J segment 15 bases; nucleotides outside the gene matches: 22. The CDR3 is made up of 16 amino acids. This chain's CDR3 is CASSPSNRAGGISGFF. The CDR3 DNA reads TGTGCCAGCAGCCCCTCCAATAGGGCGGGAGGCATCAGTGGGTTCTTC.

The V gene is TRBV18, the J gene TRBJ1-5; no clear D. The CDR3 is 12 amino acids. The germline CDR1 and CDR2 sequences are KGHSH and LQKENI. Trimming took off 3 bases at V and 8 bases at J, with 8 bases between the two ends. The DNA for the CDR3 is TGTGCCAGCTCACCTCGAGGTGAGCCCCAGCATTTT. Translation gives CASSPRGEPQHF.

This clone was seen just once. The CDR3 coding sequence is TGTGCCAGCAGGGGGACAGGGGGCCGGTACGAGCAGTACTTC. Encoded protein: CASRGTGGRYEQYF. The chain recombines TRBV2 with TRBJ2-7, with 12 positions matching TRBD1. The CDR3 is 14 amino acids. Germline assignment: CDR1 SNHLY and CDR2 FYNNEI. V shed 6 bases, J shed 4 bases, and the junction held 4 bases outside the gene matches. The full variable domain, in which reference TRBV2 and TRBJ2-7 provide the parts outside the CDR3, is EPEVTQTPSHQVTQMGQEVILRCVPISNHLYFYWYRQILGQKVEFLVSFYNNEISEKSEIFDDQFSVERPDGSNFTLKIRSTKLEDSAMYFCASRGTGGRYEQYFGPGTRLTVT.

The chain recombines TRBV6-5 with TRBJ2-1; 9 positions agree with TRBD2. There are 14 residues in the CDR3. Germline V lookup: CDR1 MNHEY, CDR2 SVGAGI. Trimming cost V 5 bases and J 10 bases; bases outside gene matches: 9. The CDR3 DNA reads as TGTGCCAGCAGTGTTAGCGGGGGCCCTAGGGAGCAGTTCTTC. Translation: CASSVSGGPREQFF.

The chain links TRBV7-9 to TRBJ1-4; TRBD1 agrees at 9 bases. CDR1 and CDR2 (germline): SEHNR, FQNEAQ (reference sequence). This CDR3 contains 14 residues. V lost 5 bases and J lost 11; bases outside the gene matches: 9. The CDR3 DNA reads as TGTGCCAGCAGCCCCGACAGGGGGATAGGGAAACTGTTTTTT. Translation: CASSPDRGIGKLFF.

This chain joins TRBV5-1 and TRBJ2-7; the match to TRBD2 covers 8 bases. CDR3 size: 15 residues. V lost 0 bases, J lost 6 bases, and 8 bases stayed unmatched. Germline CDR1 is SGHRS and CDR2 is YFSETQ. Here the CDR3 reads CASSLARAGDGEQYF. CDR3 sequence (DNA): TGCGCCAGCAGCTTGGCTCGAGCGGGAGACGGCGAGCAGTACTTC.

The V gene is TRBV18, the J gene TRBJ2-1; D possibly corresponds to TRBD2 (5 bases). CDR3 length equals 14 residues. V was pared by 0 bases and J by 8 bases, with 11 bases between. Per the germline V gene, CDR1 is KGHSH and CDR2 is LQKENI. CDR3 loop: CASSPPDGKDEQFF. The CDR3 DNA follows: TGTGCCAGCTCACCACCGGACGGGAAGGATGAGCAGTTCTTC.

The chain combines TRBV5-1 with TRBJ1-4; 9 bases are a match to TRBD1. The CDR3 sequence is 17 residues long. V shed 4 bases, J shed 6 bases, and the junction held 13 bases outside the gene matches. The germline V gene encodes CDR1 SGHRS and CDR2 YFSETQ. DNA for the CDR3: TGCGCCAGCAGCGGTCCCGGGACAGGGATTGGAGATGAAAAACTGTTTTTT. Amino acid sequence: CASSGPGTGIGDEKLFF.

The chain combines TRBV6-5 with TRBJ2-7; D is undetermined. Germline CDR1 reads MNHEY; CDR2 reads SVGAGI. V was cut by 7 bases and J by 9 bases, with 19 bases left in between. There are 13 residues in the CDR3. The CDR3 bases are TGTGCCAGCAAACGGAACACTAACGAAGGGCAGTACTTC. Protein sequence: CASKRNTNEGQYF.

J is TRBJ1-2 and V is TRBV7-9; weak D call: TRBD1 (5 bases). V was trimmed by 5 bases and J by 6 bases, leaving 13 bases between them. The CDR3 covers 13 residues. Germline values: CDR1 SEHNR, CDR2 FQNEAQ (reference sequence). CDR3 amino acids: CASSGPRGDGYTF. DNA for the CDR3: TGTGCCAGCAGCGGGCCCCGGGGGGATGGCTACACCTTC.

This sequence joins TRBV27 and TRBJ2-3; D is ambiguous. The V gene's germline CDR1 is MNHEY and CDR2 SMNVEV (reference sequence). The CDR3 totals 14 residues. V was trimmed by 6 bases and J by 0 bases, leaving 10 bases between them. CDR3 residues: CASRTLSSTDTQYF. The CDR3 DNA follows: TGTGCCAGCAGGACTCTATCTAGCACAGATACGCAGTATTTT.

A few counts support this clone. This rearrangement joins TRBV10-2 to TRBJ2-3; TRBD2 agrees at 14 bases. Germline CDR1 WSHSY, CDR2 SAAADI. The CDR3 has 17 amino acids. Unmatched junction bases numbered 6, after V lost 5 bases and J lost 2 bases. The CDR3: CASSWTSGRSFTDTQYF. The DNA of the CDR3 is TGCGCCAGCAGTTGGACTAGCGGGAGGTCCTTCACAGATACGCAGTATTTT.

The rearrangement links TRBV2 to TRBJ1-2; 7 positions agree with TRBD1. Germline V gene data show CDR1 as SNHLY and CDR2 as FYNNEI. The CDR3 is 14 residues long. V lost 6 bases, J lost 8 bases, and 12 bases stayed unmatched. The CDR3 region has the DNA TGTGCCAGCAGCCGCGACAGGGAAGCTGGAGGCTACACCTTC. It is translated as CASSRDREAGGYTF.

The chain is built from TRBV7-8 and TRBJ1-5, with D unresolved. CDR1 and CDR2 (germline): SGHVS, FQNEAQ. V was pared by 0 bases and J by 1 base, with 7 bases between. There are 15 residues in the CDR3. CDR3: CASSLAAGSNQPQHF. The CDR3 DNA sequence: TGTGCCAGCAGCTTAGCGGCAGGAAGCAATCAGCCCCAGCATTTT. Combining the CDR3 with reference TRBV7-8 and TRBJ1-5 gives the whole variable domain GAGVSQSPRYKVAKRGQDVALRCDPISGHVSLFWYQQALGQGPEFLTYFQNEAQLDKSGLPSDRFFAERPEGSVSTLKIQRTQQEDSAVYLCASSLAAGSNQPQHFGDGTRLSIL.

The V call is TRBV19, the J call TRBJ1-4, with unresolved D. The CDR3 contains 16 residues. Trimming pared 5 bases from V and 5 bases from J, leaving 18 bases between. Per germline, CDR1 LNHDA and CDR2 SQIVND (reference sequence). The DNA for the CDR3 is TGTGCCAGTAGTCGCGTTGGAGGCCAGAGAAATGAAAAACTGTTTTTT. Encoded protein: CASSRVGGQRNEKLFF.

V gene TRBV5-4 combines with J gene TRBJ2-7, with D hard to call. V dropped 2 bases and J dropped 4 bases, with 10 bases sitting between them. This CDR3 has 13 amino acids. The germline V gene encodes CDR1 SGHNT and CDR2 YYREEE (reference sequence). CDR3 in DNA: TGTGCCAGCAGCTTAGGTGACACATACGAGCAGTACTTC. This encodes CASSLGDTYEQYF.

This chain links TRBV28 with TRBJ2-7; D not certain. This CDR3 comprises 11 residues. V shed 6 bases and J shed 9 bases, with 12 bases lying between them. Per germline, CDR1 MDHEN and CDR2 SYDVKM. In DNA form, the CDR3 reads TGTGCCAGCAGGCTAACCACAGCGCAGTACTTC. It codes for CASRLTTAQYF.

The count of this clone is one. The chain employs TRBV27 and TRBJ2-7, with TRBD2 matching over 7 bases. Losses at the gene ends were 7 bases for V and 2 bases for J; bases not matched to a gene: 8. Germline V gene lookup returns CDR1 MNHEY and CDR2 SMNVEV (reference sequence). The CDR3 is made up of 14 amino acids. The CDR3 reads CASTPAGLPYEQYF. CDR3 sequence (DNA): TGTGCCAGCACTCCTGCGGGACTACCCTACGAGCAGTACTTC.

The chain employs TRBV29-1 and TRBJ2-7; TRBD2 matches at 10 bases. Germline lookup yields CDR1 SQVTM and CDR2 ANQGSEA. V shed 6 bases and J 5 bases; nucleotides not matched to a gene: 4. CDR3 length: 12 amino acids. DNA for the CDR3: TGCAGCGTAAGCGGGAGGGCCGACGAGCAGTACTTC. This gives the protein CSVSGRADEQYF.

The CDR3 protein is CASSFSRLYSYEQYF. The CDR3 DNA sequence: TGTGCCAGCAGCTTCTCCAGGCTATACTCCTACGAGCAGTACTTC. This chain links TRBV7-2 with TRBJ2-7; D not certain. The germline V and J ends were trimmed by 3 bases and 0 bases, with 12 bases remaining between them. Per germline, CDR1 SGHTA and CDR2 FQGNSA. CDR3 length: 15 amino acids.

The J gene is TRBJ1-5, the V gene TRBV7-8, with D tentatively TRBD1 (6 bases). The CDR3 is made up of 14 amino acids. Trimming removed 5 bases from V and 7 bases from J, with 15 bases in between. The germline gives CDR1 SGHVS, CDR2 FQNEAQ. The CDR3 sequence is CASSPYREGQPQHF. The CDR3 DNA sequence: TGTGCCAGCAGCCCATACAGGGAAGGGCAGCCCCAGCATTTT. The full variable domain, its missing parts supplied by reference TRBV7-8 and TRBJ1-5, is GAGVSQSPRYKVAKRGQDVALRCDPISGHVSLFWYQQALGQGPEFLTYFQNEAQLDKSGLPSDRFFAERPEGSVSTLKIQRTQQEDSAVYLCASSPYREGQPQHFGDGTRLSIL.

This clone was observed a single time. The V call is TRBV6-5, the J call TRBJ1-6, with D unresolved. Germline V gene lookup returns CDR1 MNHEY and CDR2 SVGAGI. This CDR3 has 16 amino acids. Deletions cut 0 bases from V and 5 bases from J, with 11 bases between. The CDR3 sequence is CASSYSLDGHNSPLHF. The CDR3 bases are TGTGCCAGCAGTTACTCCCTAGACGGCCATAATTCACCCCTCCACTTT.

This clone was recorded only once. The V gene is TRBV7-2, the J gene TRBJ2-3; a weak D match, TRBD2 (5 bases). The CDR3 is 16 residues long. Germline values: CDR1 SGHTA, CDR2 FQGNSA. Deletions cut 4 bases from V and 0 bases from J, with 14 bases between. This chain's CDR3 is CASSYQQRRSTDTQYF. The CDR3 nucleotides are TGTGCCAGCAGCTACCAACAGCGGCGGAGCACAGATACGCAGTATTTT.